The rows below give T cell receptor beta chains drawn from one sample of a study of T cell responses to AZD1222 COVID-19 vaccine. Some clones are missing from TCRdb's copy, which holds only in-frame ones; the method was immunoSEQ multiplex PCR. The table has roughly 140,000 clones, approximately 94% seen once; the top ten hold around 5.4%. Specimen: peripheral blood, collected on day 0 of AZD1222 vaccination. These receptors were obtained from an adult in good health. The CDR3 runs from the conserved cysteine through the conserved F or W. Each record gives: CDR3 DNA, CDR3 protein, clone size, J gene, CDR3 length, V gene, D gene. A D gene is named only where the DNA matches it firmly. Size is stated for part of the rows, as once, few or many counts, or as a class when the clone is expanded.

CDR3 DNA: TGTGCCTGGAGGATTAGCGCAGATACGCAGTATTTT; CDR3 protein: CAWRISADTQYF; clone size: -; J gene: TRBJ2-3; CDR3 length: 12; V gene: TRBV30; D gene: -
CDR3 DNA: TGTGCCAGCAGCCCCGGGACTCCCTCCTACAATGAGCAGTTCTTC; CDR3 protein: CASSPGTPSYNEQFF; clone size: -; J gene: TRBJ2-1; CDR3 length: 15; V gene: TRBV7-8; D gene: -
CDR3 DNA: TGCGCCAGCAGCTTGGGGGTCCAAGAGACCCAGTACTTC; CDR3 protein: CASSLGVQETQYF; clone size: -; J gene: TRBJ2-5; CDR3 length: 13; V gene: TRBV5-1; D gene: -
CDR3 DNA: TGTGCCAGCAGCTCCCCGACTAGCGGTACAGATACGCAGTATTTT; CDR3 protein: CASSSPTSGTDTQYF; clone size: -; J gene: TRBJ2-3; CDR3 length: 15; V gene: TRBV7-9; D gene: TRBD2
CDR3 DNA: TGCGCCAGCAGCCCGGGGGGTAATCAGCCCCAGCATTTT; CDR3 protein: CASSPGGNQPQHF; clone size: -; J gene: TRBJ1-5; CDR3 length: 13; V gene: TRBV5-1; D gene: -
CDR3 DNA: TGCGCCAGCAGGCCTACGGGACAGAGAAAGGAAAAACTGTTTTTT; CDR3 protein: CASRPTGQRKEKLFF; clone size: once; J gene: TRBJ1-4; CDR3 length: 15; V gene: TRBV5-1; D gene: TRBD1
CDR3 DNA: TGCGCCAGCAGCTTGCAACAATCTAGCGCTACCGGGGAGCTGTTTTTT; CDR3 protein: CASSLQQSSATGELFF; clone size: -; J gene: TRBJ2-2; CDR3 length: 16; V gene: TRBV5-1; D gene: -
CDR3 DNA: TGTGCCAGCAGTGTTACAGGGGTCCGTGAAAAACTGTTTTTT; CDR3 protein: CASSVTGVREKLFF; clone size: -; J gene: TRBJ1-4; CDR3 length: 14; V gene: TRBV7-9; D gene: TRBD1
CDR3 DNA: TGCGCCAGCAGCTTGTCTAACTCTGGAAACACCATATATTTT; CDR3 protein: CASSLSNSGNTIYF; clone size: -; J gene: TRBJ1-3; CDR3 length: 14; V gene: TRBV5-1; D gene: -
CDR3 DNA: TGCAGCGTTGGGGTCAGAGGAGGGTATGGCTACACCTTC; CDR3 protein: CSVGVRGGYGYTF; clone size: -; J gene: TRBJ1-2; CDR3 length: 13; V gene: TRBV29-1; D gene: -
CDR3 DNA: TGCGCCAGCAGACCCTCCCGGGAGTTGGCCGGCTATGGCTACACCTTC; CDR3 protein: CASRPSRELAGYGYTF; clone size: -; J gene: TRBJ1-2; CDR3 length: 16; V gene: TRBV10-1; D gene: -
CDR3 DNA: TGTGCCAGCATTTTAGGACAGGGTTGGGAGCCCCAGCATTTT; CDR3 protein: CASILGQGWEPQHF; clone size: -; J gene: TRBJ1-5; CDR3 length: 14; V gene: TRBV28; D gene: TRBD1
CDR3 DNA: TGTGCCAGCAGGGACATTAATAATTATAGCAATCAGCCCCAGCATTTT; CDR3 protein: CASRDINNYSNQPQHF; clone size: few; J gene: TRBJ1-5; CDR3 length: 16; V gene: TRBV2; D gene: -